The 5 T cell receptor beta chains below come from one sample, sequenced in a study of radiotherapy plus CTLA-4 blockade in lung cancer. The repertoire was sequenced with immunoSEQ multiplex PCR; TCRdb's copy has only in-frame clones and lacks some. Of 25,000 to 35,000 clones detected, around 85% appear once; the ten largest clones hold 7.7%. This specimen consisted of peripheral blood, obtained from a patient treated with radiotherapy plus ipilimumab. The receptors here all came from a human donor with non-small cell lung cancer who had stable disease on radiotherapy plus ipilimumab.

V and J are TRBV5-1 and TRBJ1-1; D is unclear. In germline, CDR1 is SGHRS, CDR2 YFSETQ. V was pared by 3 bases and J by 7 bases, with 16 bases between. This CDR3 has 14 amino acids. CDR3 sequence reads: CASSSDWEKGEAFF. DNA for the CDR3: TGCGCCAGCAGCTCGGACTGGGAGAAGGGTGAAGCTTTCTTT.

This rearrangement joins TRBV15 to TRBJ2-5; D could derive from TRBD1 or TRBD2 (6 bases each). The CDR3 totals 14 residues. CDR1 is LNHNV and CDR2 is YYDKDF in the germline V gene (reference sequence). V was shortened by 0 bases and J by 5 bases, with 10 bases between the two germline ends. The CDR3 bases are TGTGCCACCAGCAGAGAAGGGGGGCAGGAGACCCAGTACTTC. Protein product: CATSREGGQETQYF.

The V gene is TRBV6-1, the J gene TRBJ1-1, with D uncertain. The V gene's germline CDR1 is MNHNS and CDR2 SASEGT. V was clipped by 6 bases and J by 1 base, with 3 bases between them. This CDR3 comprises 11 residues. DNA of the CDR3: TGTGCCAGCAGGGAGAACACTGAAGCTTTCTTT. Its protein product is CASRENTEAFF.

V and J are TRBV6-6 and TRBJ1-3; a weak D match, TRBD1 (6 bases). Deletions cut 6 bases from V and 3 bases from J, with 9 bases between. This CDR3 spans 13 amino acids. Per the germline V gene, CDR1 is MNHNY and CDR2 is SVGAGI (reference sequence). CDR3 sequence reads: CASSKGDGNTIYF. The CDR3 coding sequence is TGTGCCAGCAGCAAGGGGGATGGAAACACCATATATTTT.

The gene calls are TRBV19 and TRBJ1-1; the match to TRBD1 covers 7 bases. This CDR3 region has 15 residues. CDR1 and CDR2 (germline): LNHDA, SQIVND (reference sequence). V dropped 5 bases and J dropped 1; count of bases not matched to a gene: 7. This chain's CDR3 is CASSQQGIRNTEAFF. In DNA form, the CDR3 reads TGTGCCAGTAGTCAACAGGGGATCAGGAACACTGAAGCTTTCTTT.